This is a list of T cell receptor beta chains from one sample in a study of siplizumab effects on memory and regulatory T cells. Here immunoSEQ multiplex PCR was the method, and the copy in TCRdb shows in-frame clones only, minus some. The data show 2,500 to 3,500 clones, around 64% seen once. The sample taken for sequencing was TEMRA CD8+ T cells sorted from blood. These receptors were taken from a human donor in good health. The CDR3 runs from the conserved cysteine through the conserved F or W. D genes are given only for firm matches. Clone size is given for some rows only: seen once, a few or many times, or a class if the clone is expanded.

>NA|TRBV4-1|NA|TRBJ2-4
TGCGCCAGCAGCCAAGCCCCGGGACCCGGAGCCAAAAACATTCAGTACTTC
CASSQAPGPGAKNIQYF
>NA|TRBV25-1|once|TRBJ1-6
TGTGCCAGCAGTGAATTAGGACAATCACCCCTCCACTTT
CASSELGQSPLHF
>NA|TRBV29-1|NA|TRBJ2-7
TGCAGCGTTGAAGACAGTACCTACGAGCAGTACTTC
CSVEDSTYEQYF
>NA|TRBV7-3|NA|TRBJ2-5
TGTGCCAGCAGCCCCCGAGGTGGTACCCAAGAGACCCAGTACTTC
CASSPRGGTQETQYF
>NA|TRBV7-9|medium-sized|TRBJ1-1
TGTGCCAGCAGCTTAGGAGAGGGCACTGAAGCTTTCTTT
CASSLGEGTEAFF
>NA|TRBV12-5|NA|TRBJ1-1
TGTGCTAGTGGCACAAGCATGAACACTGAAGCTTTCTTT
CASGTSMNTEAFF
>NA|TRBV5-6|few|TRBJ1-2
TGTGCCAGCAGCTTCGAGGATGGCTACACCTTC
CASSFEDGYTF
>TRBD1|TRBV2|few|TRBJ1-1
TGTGCCAGCCCCGCGGACAGGCCCACTGAAGCTTTCTTT
CASPADRPTEAFF
>NA|TRBV5-6|NA|TRBJ2-5
TGTGCCAGCAGCGACCCCTACAGGGAGTACACACAAGAGACCCAGTACTTC
CASSDPYREYTQETQYF
>NA|TRBV20-1|NA|TRBJ2-7
TGCAGTGCTATGGGGGCAGGGAAGCAGTACTTC
CSAMGAGKQYF
>TRBD1|TRBV4-2|NA|TRBJ2-7
TGTGCCAGCAGCCAAGGTCGGACAGGGGAAGAGCAGTACTTC
CASSQGRTGEEQYF
>TRBD1|TRBV11-2|NA|TRBJ2-1
TGTGCCAGCAGCTTAGTGCCAGGGGGCGAAGGAAATGAGCAGTTCTTC
CASSLVPGGEGNEQFF
>TRBD2|TRBV4-2|NA|TRBJ2-3
TGTGCCAGCAGCGCCGGCGGGAGGGCGTACTATACGCAGTATTTT
CASSAGGRAYYTQYF
>NA|TRBV9|NA|TRBJ2-3
TGTGCCAGCAGCGTAGAGAGGGGCCCAGATACGCAGTATTTT
CASSVERGPDTQYF
>TRBD1|TRBV29-1|NA|TRBJ1-2
TGCAGCGTTGTTGGCGGGACAGGGGGCCAGAACTATGGCTACACCTTC
CSVVGGTGGQNYGYTF
>TRBD1|TRBV9|once|TRBJ2-5
TGTGCCAGCGGCGGGGACAGGGTGTCCGAGACCCAGTACTTC
CASGGDRVSETQYF
>NA|TRBV5-8|once|TRBJ2-7
TGTGCCAGCAGCTTAGCGCAGGTCAGTCGGGCCTACGAGCAGTACTTC
CASSLAQVSRAYEQYF
>TRBD1|TRBV19|NA|TRBJ1-5
TGTGCCAGTACCATCCGACAGGGTATGGGCAATCAGCCCCAGCATTTT
CASTIRQGMGNQPQHF
>NA|TRBV5-6|few|TRBJ2-1
TGTGCCAGCAGCTTGTATGACTTGGGGGAGACCACCTACAATGAGCAGTTCTTC
CASSLYDLGETTYNEQFF
>TRBD1|TRBV11-1|NA|TRBJ2-7
TGTGCCAGCAGCCCCTGGGACAGGGAAACGAACGAGCAGTACTTC
CASSPWDRETNEQYF
>TRBD1|TRBV6-6|NA|TRBJ2-7
TGTGCCAGCAGCCCGAGCCCGGGACAGAACCTCTACGAGCAGTACTTC
CASSPSPGQNLYEQYF
>NA|TRBV4-1|large|TRBJ2-1
TGCGCCAGCAGCACCCCCCCGCAGTACAATGAGCAGTTCTTC
CASSTPPQYNEQFF
>NA|TRBV5-8|few|TRBJ1-1
TGTGCCAGCAGCTTCGGGAGGGGCACTGAAGCTTTCTTT
CASSFGRGTEAFF
>TRBD1|TRBV6-1|NA|TRBJ1-2
TGTGCCAGCGGCGAGGACAGGTTCTATGGCTACACCTTC
CASGEDRFYGYTF
>NA|TRBV12-5|NA|TRBJ1-2
TGTGCTAGTGGTCCCAACCGTTATCTAGGCTACACCTTC
CASGPNRYLGYTF
>NA|TRBV9|few|TRBJ2-7
TGTGCCAGCAGCGGAGATTTAACCTACGAGCAGTACTTC
CASSGDLTYEQYF
>TRBD1|TRBV2|NA|TRBJ2-7
TGTGCCAGCAGCCTTGTTCAGGGGGCCCCCTTCTCCTACGAGCAGTACTTC
CASSLVQGAPFSYEQYF
>NA|TRBV9|NA|TRBJ2-1
TGTGCCAGCAGCGAAAAGGGCCTCTTCGATGAGCAGTTCTTC
CASSEKGLFDEQFF
>TRBD1|TRBV10-3|few|TRBJ1-5
TGTGCCATCAGTGAGTCGATAGCGGACAGGGGGGATCAGCCCCAGCATTTT
CAISESIADRGDQPQHF
>TRBD1|TRBV7-2|NA|TRBJ2-7
TGTGCCAGCAGCCTTCGGACAGGTGCCGAGCAGTACTTC
CASSLRTGAEQYF
>TRBD2|TRBV6-4|NA|TRBJ2-3
TGTGCCAGCAGTGATGCGGCGGGGGGCACAGATACGCAGTATTTT
CASSDAAGGTDTQYF
>TRBD1|TRBV7-9|NA|TRBJ2-3
TGTGCCAGCAGCTTAGGGGGGACAGCCACAGATACGCAGTATTTT
CASSLGGTATDTQYF
>TRBD2|TRBV4-1|medium-sized|TRBJ2-1
TGCGCCAGCAGCACGACTAGCGGGTGGTGGAATGAGCAGTTCTTC
CASSTTSGWWNEQFF
>NA|TRBV11-3|NA|TRBJ2-7
TGTGCCAGCAGCTGGGGACACGAGCAGTACTTC
CASSWGHEQYF
>NA|TRBV4-2|NA|TRBJ1-2
TGTGCCAGCAGCTTAACAGGGCCCTATGGCTACACCTTC
CASSLTGPYGYTF
>TRBD1|TRBV7-2|few|TRBJ1-5
TGTGCCAGCAGCTTGGGGACAGGGGACCAGCCCCAGCATTTT
CASSLGTGDQPQHF
>TRBD1|TRBV7-8|NA|TRBJ2-5
TGTGCCAGCTCCGGGACAGGGCGAGAGACCCAGTACTTC
CASSGTGRETQYF
>NA|TRBV5-8|few|TRBJ2-3
TGTGCCAGCAGTCCTATAGAAGATACGCAGTATTTT
CASSPIEDTQYF
>NA|TRBV7-9|NA|TRBJ2-7
TGTGCCAGCAGCTTACTGGGGGGCCGCGGCGAGCAGTACTTC
CASSLLGGRGEQYF